The 20 T cell receptor beta chains reported below all come from one sample, sequenced in a study of Ad26.COV2.S vaccination and SARS-CoV-2 variants. Sequencing used immunoSEQ multiplex PCR; TCRdb keeps in-frame clones, though not all of them. The sample shows about 350,000 clones, around 89% of them seen only once. Regarding treatment: approximately 18 received Ad26.COV2.S at low or high dose, single or two shots; about 5 received placebo; per-sample allocation not given. Following the first vaccine or placebo injection, samples were taken on day 63. The specimen comprised peripheral blood, sampled in a trial of Ad26.COV2.S vaccine versus placebo. Every receptor here comes from a person between 18 and 60 years old who received the Ad26.COV2.S COVID-19 vaccine or a placebo.

The chain couples TRBV30 to TRBJ1-5; D uncertain. V was clipped by 3 bases and J by 2 bases, with 23 bases between them. This CDR3 is 18 amino acids long. Germline V gives CDR1 GTSNPN, CDR2 SVGIG (reference sequence). The CDR3 nucleotides read TGTGCCTGGAGCCACACCCTGGGTCCTTGGGAAGGCAATCAGCCCCAGCATTTT. Amino acid sequence: CAWSHTLGPWEGNQPQHF.

The V gene is TRBV5-6, the J gene TRBJ2-3; 7 bases line up with TRBD1. The CDR3 runs to 13 residues. The ends lost 3 bases at V and 5 bases at J; junction bases unmatched: 3. CDR1 is SGHDT, CDR2 YYEEEE, per germline. The CDR3 region is CASSSDRKDTQYF. The CDR3 coding sequence is TGTGCCAGCAGCTCGGACAGGAAAGATACGCAGTATTTT.

This clone was recorded only once. The chain has TRBV7-3 and TRBJ1-2; no clear D gene. The CDR3 sequence is 13 residues long. Trimming shortened V by 1 base and J by 8 bases, and 11 bases separated the two germline ends. The germline CDR1 and CDR2 sequences are SGHTA and FQGTGA. The CDR3, as DNA: TGTGCCAGCAGCTTAAACGCGAGGGAAGGCTACACCTTC. Translating gives CASSLNAREGYTF.

The chain recombines TRBV4-1 with TRBJ2-6; the match to TRBD1 covers 10 bases. This CDR3 contains 17 residues. In germline, CDR1 is MGHRA, CDR2 YSYEKL. V was clipped by 4 bases and J by 0 bases; unmatched bases: 3. CDR3 amino acids: CASSPGQGSSGANVLTF. The CDR3 DNA reads as TGCGCCAGCAGCCCGGGACAGGGGAGCTCTGGGGCCAACGTCCTGACTTTC.

V gene TRBV12-3 or TRBV12-4 combines with J gene TRBJ1-4; D is ambiguous. CDR3 length: 13 amino acids. V shed 2 bases and J shed 7 bases, with 8 bases lying between them. The DNA for the CDR3 is TGTGCCAGCAGTTTACTTAGTATTGAAAAACTGTTTTTT. Translating it yields CASSLLSIEKLFF.

The chain is built from TRBV6-1 and TRBJ2-7; the match to TRBD1 covers 10 bases. This CDR3 region has 16 residues. Germline V gene lookup returns CDR1 MNHNS and CDR2 SASEGT. V shed 2 bases and J 2 bases; nucleotides not matched to a gene: 6. The chain's CDR3 is CASSEPYGTGAYEQYF. For the CDR3, the DNA is TGTGCCAGCAGTGAACCGTATGGGACAGGGGCCTACGAGCAGTACTTC.

This clone has more than one count but fewer than ten. The genes are TRBV4-1 and TRBJ1-5; no clear D. Germline V CDR1 and CDR2: MGHRA, YSYEKL. The CDR3 is 13 residues long. V lost 4 bases and J 6 bases, leaving 10 bases between the germline ends. Here the CDR3 reads CASSLLLGQPQHF. The CDR3 DNA follows: TGCGCCAGCAGCCTACTTTTGGGTCAGCCCCAGCATTTT.

This chain uses TRBV11-2 with TRBJ2-7, with TRBD2 matching over 15 bases. V dropped 4 bases and J dropped 5; count of bases not matched to a gene: 9. Germline V gives CDR1 SGHAT, CDR2 FQNNGV. This CDR3 is 17 amino acids long. The CDR3 loop is CASSSAAGLAGGDEQYF. The CDR3 nucleotides are TGTGCCAGCAGCTCCGCGGCGGGACTAGCGGGAGGAGACGAGCAGTACTTC.

This clone appeared a few times. The chain combines TRBV6-6 with TRBJ2-7, with 7 bases lining up with TRBD1. CDR1 and CDR2 from the germline V gene are MNHNY and SVGAGI (reference sequence). J was trimmed by 0 bases and V by 5 bases; bases with no gene match: 13. The CDR3 is 17 amino acids. The CDR3 reads CASSPGQNQKFSYEQYF. For the CDR3, the DNA is TGTGCCAGCAGTCCGGGACAGAACCAAAAATTCTCCTACGAGCAGTACTTC.

This rearrangement joins TRBV7-2 to TRBJ2-7; D is possibly TRBD2 (6 bases). CDR3 length equals 15 residues. CDR1 and CDR2 (germline): SGHTA, FQGNSA. V dropped 5 bases and J dropped 1 base, with 15 bases sitting between them. The CDR3 spells CASSLFGGPSYEQYF. CDR3 sequence (DNA): TGTGCCAGCAGCCTATTCGGGGGACCTTCCTACGAGCAGTACTTC.

The chain joins TRBV20-1 to TRBJ1-2; maybe TRBD1 (5 bases). In germline, CDR1 is DFQATT, CDR2 SNEGSKA (reference sequence). This CDR3 is 12 amino acids long. The ends were cut back, 3 bases at V and 5 bases at J, with 10 bases in the middle. The CDR3 sequence is CSASHGGYGYTF. DNA for the CDR3: TGCAGTGCTAGTCACGGGGGGTATGGCTACACCTTC.

This clone was detected a few times. The rearrangement uses TRBV5-1 and TRBJ1-2; D is possibly TRBD1 (5 bases). With 4 bases removed from V and 1 base from J, the gap between germline ends came to 8 bases. Per the germline V gene, CDR1 is SGHRS and CDR2 is YFSETQ. CDR3 size: 13 residues. The CDR3 region is CASSPGDNYGYTF. Written as DNA, the CDR3 is TGCGCCAGCAGCCCGGGGGATAACTATGGCTACACCTTC.

This chain joins TRBV2 and TRBJ1-1; TRBD1 might be the D (5 bases). This CDR3 has 13 amino acids. The ends were cut back, 6 bases at V and 8 bases at J, with 16 bases in the middle. CDR1 is SNHLY and CDR2 is FYNNEI in the germline V gene. DNA for the CDR3: TGTGCCAGCAGGACCGGGACGGCGGTAGAAGCTTTCTTT. Amino acid sequence: CASRTGTAVEAFF.

The chain links TRBV15 to TRBJ2-1; tentatively, D is TRBD1 (6 bases). CDR3 length equals 18 residues. Germline assignment: CDR1 LNHNV and CDR2 YYDKDF (reference sequence). V lost 6 bases and J lost 0, with 21 bases in between. The CDR3: CATRPDRLNSISYNEQFF. DNA of the CDR3: TGTGCCACCAGACCGGACAGACTTAATTCAATCTCCTACAATGAGCAGTTCTTC.

The gene calls are TRBV2 and TRBJ2-1; TRBD2 agrees at 7 bases. The junction had 4 bases not matched to a gene; V was cut back by 8 bases and J by 0 bases. Germline CDR1 and CDR2: SNHLY and FYNNEI. CDR3 length equals 14 residues. CDR3 amino acids: CASWRTSSYNEQFF. The DNA of the CDR3 is TGTGCCAGCTGGAGGACTAGCTCCTACAATGAGCAGTTCTTC.

The chain joins TRBV27 to TRBJ1-2; D might be TRBD1 (5 bases). Trimming left V 0 bases short and J 8 bases short, with 13 bases between. In germline, CDR1 is MNHEY, CDR2 SMNVEV (reference sequence). This CDR3 is 14 amino acids long. In nucleotides, the CDR3 is TGTGCCAGCAGTTTATCGGGGCAGGGCTTCGGCTACACCTTC. Protein sequence: CASSLSGQGFGYTF.

The rearrangement joins TRBV27 to TRBJ1-5, with D perhaps matching TRBD1 (5 bases). This CDR3 region has 15 residues. Trimming took off 6 bases at V and 0 bases at J, with 12 bases between the two ends. Per germline, CDR1 MNHEY and CDR2 SMNVEV (reference sequence). CDR3 sequence (DNA): TGTGCCAGCAGCCGGGACCTATATAGCAATCAGCCCCAGCATTTT. Amino acid sequence: CASSRDLYSNQPQHF.

V gene TRBV6-5 combines with J gene TRBJ2-7; TRBD1 matches 9 bases. Losses at the gene ends were 0 bases for V and 2 bases for J; bases not matched to a gene: 5. Germline V gene sequence: CDR1 MNHEY, CDR2 SVGAGI. The CDR3 contains 16 residues. The CDR3 is CASSYSGTGKTYEQYF. CDR3 nucleotides: TGTGCCAGCAGTTACTCCGGGACAGGGAAAACCTACGAGCAGTACTTC.

V is TRBV9 and J is TRBJ1-1, with D unclear. The CDR3 is 12 amino acids. V lost 0 bases and J 2 bases, leaving 2 bases between the germline ends. Germline-derived CDR1 and CDR2 are SGDLS and YYNGEE. This CDR3 is CASSVDNTEAFF. The CDR3 region has the DNA TGTGCCAGCAGCGTAGACAACACTGAAGCTTTCTTT.

This chain joins TRBV10-3 and TRBJ2-2; 9 bases line up with TRBD1. This CDR3 contains 16 residues. Germline V gene lookup returns CDR1 ENHRY and CDR2 SYGVKD. Losses at the gene ends were 3 bases for V and 4 bases for J; bases not matched to a gene: 6. The CDR3 is CAISETGGHSTGELFF. Written as DNA, the CDR3 is TGTGCCATCAGTGAAACAGGGGGCCATTCCACCGGGGAGCTGTTTTTT.